The 30 T cell receptor beta chains given below trace back to one sample, sequenced in a study of T-cell reconstitution after alpha-beta-depleted transplantation in children. During its preparation, the TCRbeta library received unique molecular identifiers. Each CDR3 protein is one row after TCRdb ran MiXCR on the PCR reads. This table holds roughly 280,000 distinct CDR3 sequences, around 10% found once. Sample: peripheral blood, taken 180 days after TCRalphabeta/CD19-depleted stem cell transplant. The receptors come from a male patient between 2 and 10 years old who had a stem cell transplant for chronic granulomatous disease, so the T cells may come from the graft donor.

This clonotype was seen at least ten times. The CDR3: CRLNAGEFVHEAPNEKLFF. CDR3 in DNA: TGTCGGTTGAATGCGGGCGAGTTCGTTCACGAGGCACCCAATGAAAAACTGTTTTTT. This chain joins TRBV7-8 and TRBJ1-4; no reliable D call. The CDR3 loop spans 19 amino acids. The germline V gene has CDR1 SGHVS and CDR2 FQNEAQ.

This clonotype was counted ten times or more. CDR3 in amino acids: CASSQEPGLAGTDTQYF. CDR3 sequence (DNA): TGTGCCAGCAGCCAAGAGCCGGGACTAGCGGGAACAGATACGCAGTATTTT. The gene calls are TRBV4-2 and TRBJ2-3, with 13 positions matching TRBD2. Germline assignment: CDR1 LGHNA and CDR2 YNFKEQ. This CDR3 has 17 residues. The ends lost 0 bases at V and 3 bases at J; junction bases unmatched: 3.

This clonotype has at least ten counts. The V call is TRBV7-9, the J call TRBJ2-3; D is undetermined. Per the germline V gene, CDR1 is SEHNR and CDR2 is FQNEAQ (reference sequence). V was cut by 5 bases and J by 4 bases, with 13 bases left in between. The CDR3 runs 14 residues. The CDR3 sequence is CASSPRSLADTQYF. The CDR3 coding sequence is TGTGCCAGCAGCCCTAGGTCCCTGGCAGATACGCAGTATTTT.

The rearrangement joins TRBV7-3 to TRBJ2-1; D is perhaps TRBD1 or TRBD2 (7 bases each). CDR3 size: 17 residues. In germline, CDR1 is SGHTA, CDR2 FQGTGA. Trimming cost V 6 bases and J 2 bases, with 20 bases left between them. The CDR3 loop is CASSVPATGRAYNEQFF. CDR3 coding DNA: TGTGCCAGCAGTGTGCCCGCGACAGGGAGGGCCTACAATGAGCAGTTCTTC.

This clonotype was counted many times. The rearrangement joins TRBV6-5 to TRBJ2-1, with D uncertain. V dropped 0 bases and J dropped 0 bases, with 6 bases sitting between them. This CDR3 has 15 amino acids. The germline V gene has CDR1 MNHEY and CDR2 SVGAGI. This chain's CDR3 is CASSYSGDSYNEQFF. CDR3 in DNA: TGTGCCAGCAGTTACTCTGGCGACTCCTACAATGAGCAGTTCTTC.

Ten or more counts support this clonotype. The chain combines TRBV7-9 with TRBJ1-1, with a possible D match to TRBD1 (5 bases). Germline CDR1 SEHNR, CDR2 FQNEAQ (reference sequence). The CDR3 spans 16 residues. Trimming removed 6 bases at V and 6 bases at J, with 23 bases between. This CDR3 reads CASSQGEGKQWAEAFF. Here the CDR3 DNA reads TGTGCCAGCAGTCAAGGGGAGGGGAAACAATGGGCTGAAGCTTTCTTT.

This clonotype turned up a few times. The genes are TRBV1 and TRBJ2-7; the listed D gene, TRBD2, was not tested against the DNA. TRBV1 is classified as a pseudogene. The CDR3 consists of 17 residues. For the CDR3, the DNA is TGCACCAGCAGTCAAACTAGCGGGGGTTTTCTGGGCTACGAGCAGTACTTC. This codes for CTSSQTSGGFLGYEQYF.

This clonotype was found many times. J is TRBJ2-7 and V is TRBV15, with D possibly called TRBD1 or TRBD2 (6 bases each). V was pared by 3 bases and J by 2 bases, with 11 bases between. Per the germline V gene, CDR1 is LNHNV and CDR2 is YYDKDF (reference sequence). This CDR3 comprises 14 residues. CDR3 nucleotides: TGTGCCACCAGCAGGGGGGGCTTCACCTACGAGCAGTACTTC. Translated: CATSRGGFTYEQYF.

A note on this clonotype: It may be a read error: a sequence one base away is much more abundant. The chain employs TRBV5-6 and TRBJ1-2, with a weak D call TRBD1 (5 bases). Germline values: CDR1 SGHDT, CDR2 YYEEEE. Deletions cut 3 bases from V and 4 bases from J, with 16 bases between. This CDR3 is 15 amino acids long. The CDR3 here is CASSSGPLRGYGYTF. The CDR3 DNA reads TGTGCCAGCAGCTCAGGGCCCCTAAGGGGCTATGGCTACACCTTC.

This clonotype appeared many times. The rearrangement joins TRBV5-1 to TRBJ2-1, with D hard to call. V was clipped by 0 bases and J by 8 bases, with 9 bases between them. There are 13 residues in the CDR3. Germline CDR1 is SGHRS and CDR2 is YFSETQ. This chain's CDR3 is CASSLAFGDEQFF. CDR3 nucleotide sequence: TGCGCCAGCAGCTTGGCTTTTGGTGATGAGCAGTTCTTC.

This clonotype was seen many times. The DNA for the CDR3 is TGTGCCTGGAGTGTGGGGGGGCTCCAAGAGACCCAGTACTTC. Its protein is CAWSVGGLQETQYF. The genes are TRBV30 and TRBJ2-5, with D perhaps matching TRBD2 (7 bases). CDR1 GTSNPN and CDR2 SVGIG come from the germline V gene (reference sequence). Trimming removed 0 bases at V and 1 base at J, with 9 bases between. The CDR3 runs 14 residues.

This clonotype occurred a few times. The V call is TRBV7-9, the J call TRBJ2-3; 13 bases are a match to TRBD2. From germline, CDR1 is SEHNR and CDR2 FQNEAQ (reference sequence). V gave up 5 bases and J gave up 5 bases; unmatched junction bases: 7. The CDR3 consists of 16 residues. The CDR3 coding sequence is TGTGCCAGCAGCCCGGGACTAGCGGGGAATAAAGATACGCAGTATTTT. Encoded protein: CASSPGLAGNKDTQYF. The whole variable domain, remainder taken from reference TRBV7-9 and TRBJ2-3, is DTGVSQNPRHKITKRGQNVTFRCDPISEHNRLYWYRQTLGQGPEFLTYFQNEAQLEKSRLLSDRFSAERPKGSFSTLEIQRTEQGDSAMYLCASSPGLAGNKDTQYFGPGTRLTVL.

This clonotype showed up many times. This chain connects TRBV7-9 to TRBJ2-1; the D is unclear. Germline V gene sequence: CDR1 SEHNR, CDR2 FQNEAQ (reference sequence). The CDR3 loop spans 12 amino acids. V was cut by 5 bases and J by 4 bases, with 6 bases left in between. The CDR3 sequence: CASSPRYNEQFF. As DNA, the CDR3 is TGTGCCAGCAGCCCCCGGTACAATGAGCAGTTCTTC.

The sample holds many counts of this clonotype. The chain is built from TRBV7-2 and TRBJ2-7, with 8 bases matching TRBD2. CDR3 length: 16 amino acids. Trimming cost V 1 base and J 8 bases; bases outside gene matches: 13. Per the germline V gene, CDR1 is SGHTA and CDR2 is FQGNSA. The CDR3 reads CASSLVLSAGVTKQYF. As DNA, the CDR3 is TGTGCCAGCAGCTTAGTACTTTCAGCGGGAGTAACGAAGCAGTACTTC. Variable domain in full (rest from reference TRBV7-2 and TRBJ2-7): GAGVSQSPSNKVTEKGKDVELRCDPISGHTALYWYRQSLGQGLEFLIYFQGNSAPDKSGLPSDRFSAERTGGSVSTLTIQRTQQEDSAVYLCASSLVLSAGVTKQYFGPGTRLTVT.

This clonotype was counted many times. This rearrangement joins TRBV7-9 to TRBJ1-1; D may be TRBD1 (6 bases). Germline CDR1 and CDR2: SEHNR and FQNEAQ (reference sequence). V dropped 1 base and J dropped 14 bases, with 8 bases sitting between them. The CDR3 is made up of 10 amino acids. Here the CDR3 reads CASSLGTEFF. The CDR3 coding sequence is TGTGCCAGCAGCTTAGGGACAGAATTCTTT.

As to this clonotype: A much larger clone differs from this one at a single base, so this may be a read error. The chain links TRBV29-1 to TRBJ2-7; possibly TRBD2 for D (7 bases). This CDR3 region has 14 residues. With 4 bases removed from V and 7 bases from J, the gap between germline ends came to 20 bases. In germline, CDR1 is SQVTM, CDR2 ANQGSEA. The CDR3 nucleotides are TGCAGCGTTGTTTTGGGGGGGGGCCTGTGGGAGCAGTACTTC. It translates to CSVVLGGGLWEQYF.

The V gene is TRBV23-1, the J gene TRBJ2-1; 10 bases match TRBD2. TRBV23-1 is classed as an ORF, of uncertain function. Germline trimming cut 0 bases from V and 0 bases from J; bases unmatched to any gene: 11. The CDR3 is 20 residues long. Here the CDR3 reads CASSQSKRQRGGSSYNEQFF. CDR3 DNA: TGCGCCAGCAGTCAATCGAAGCGACAGCGGGGGGGTAGCTCCTACAATGAGCAGTTCTTC.

Points on this clonotype: A read error is possible here, since a much larger clone lies one base away. The genes are TRBV4-3 and TRBJ2-7, with TRBD1 identical over 9 bases. The CDR3 covers 15 residues. Germline CDR1 and CDR2: LGHNA and YSLEER. This chain's CDR3 is CASSEGQGVAYEQHF. The CDR3 DNA follows: TGCGCCAGCAGCGAGGGACAGGGAGTCGCCTACGAGCAGCACTTC.

This clonotype was seen many times. The J gene is TRBJ2-3, the V gene TRBV3-1; 10 positions match TRBD2. The CDR3 runs to 16 residues. The J segment lost 4 bases and the V segment lost 2 bases, leaving 6 bases of the junction unmatched. CDR1 and CDR2 (germline): LGHDT, YNNKEL (reference sequence). The CDR3 region has the DNA TGTGCCAGCAGCCAAAAAGCGGGAGGGCCGCCAGATACGCAGTATTTT. Encoded protein: CASSQKAGGPPDTQYF.

This chain joins TRBV18 and TRBJ2-2; 7 nucleotides line up with TRBD1. The CDR3 has 15 residues. Germline loops: CDR1 KGHSH, CDR2 LQKENI. Unmatched junction bases numbered 3, after V lost 2 bases and J lost 3 bases. As DNA, the CDR3 is TGTGCCAGCTCACCAGGGCAGGGGGACACCGGGGAGCTGTTTTTT. Translating gives CASSPGQGDTGELFF.

This clonotype was seen ten or more times. This chain uses TRBV5-1 with TRBJ2-7; D gene unclear. CDR1 is SGHRS, CDR2 YFSETQ, per germline. This CDR3 contains 14 residues. V lost 0 bases and J lost 3, with 10 bases in between. The CDR3 DNA sequence: TGCGCCAGCAGCTTGGAGGTCGGAATCTACGAGCAGTACTTC. It codes for CASSLEVGIYEQYF.

The table lists this clonotype with many counts. The CDR3 sequence is CASSPKALTDTQYF. CDR3 coding DNA: TGTGCCAGCAGCCCCAAGGCACTCACAGATACGCAGTATTTT. The gene calls are TRBV12-3 or TRBV12-4 and TRBJ2-3; D gene uncertain. This CDR3 has 14 amino acids. Trimming left V 6 bases short and J 2 bases short, with 12 bases between.

This clonotype has at least ten counts. This rearrangement joins TRBV7-9 to TRBJ1-5; D remains unclear. This CDR3 region has 13 residues. Germline V lookup: CDR1 SEHNR, CDR2 FQNEAQ (reference sequence). Trimming removed 1 base at V and 4 bases at J, with 5 bases between. The CDR3 DNA is TGTGCCAGCAGCTTAGAGGCAAATCAGCCCCAGCATTTT. Translated, it gives CASSLEANQPQHF.

In its sample, this clonotype was seen many times. J is TRBJ2-5 and V is TRBV5-5; D tentatively reads TRBD1 or TRBD2 (7 bases each). Between the trimmed V and J ends, which lost 5 bases and 5 bases, there was a span of 13 bases. The germline CDR1 and CDR2 sequences are SGHKS and YYEKEE (reference sequence). This CDR3 is 13 amino acids long. CDR3: CASRSGGVETQYF. The CDR3 DNA reads TGTGCCAGCAGGTCAGGGGGGGTGGAGACCCAGTACTTC.

This clonotype came up many times. CDR3 amino acids: CASSSSMNTGELFF. The CDR3 bases are TGTGCCAGCAGTTCTTCTATGAACACCGGGGAGCTGTTTTTT. The rearrangement uses TRBV6-5 and TRBJ2-2; D not resolved. The CDR3 length is 14 residues. CDR1 and CDR2 (germline): MNHEY, SVGAGI. Trimming took 4 bases from V and 1 from J, leaving 7 bases between them.

This clonotype came up many times. V usage is TRBV20-1 and J usage is TRBJ2-2; D possibly corresponds to TRBD1 (5 bases). Trimming removed 6 bases from V and 4 bases from J, with 12 bases in between. The CDR3 sequence is 13 residues long. Germline CDR1 is DFQATT and CDR2 is SNEGSKA (reference sequence). CDR3 in amino acids: CSAFTGSTGELFF. Written as DNA, the CDR3 is TGCAGTGCGTTCACAGGATCCACCGGGGAGCTGTTTTTT.

On this clonotype: The junction differs from germline at one of its ends, possibly a read error. The chain recombines TRBV19 with TRBJ2-5, with 10 bases that match TRBD1. Germline V lookup: CDR1 LNHDA, CDR2 SQIVND (reference sequence). The CDR3 is 12 amino acids. The CDR3 sequence: CASSPRTGGLFF. The CDR3 DNA follows: TGTGCCAGTAGCCCACGGACAGGGGGATTGTTCTTC.

This chain links TRBV7-2 with TRBJ2-5; 9 nucleotides agree with TRBD1. The CDR3 spans 14 residues. Germline values: CDR1 SGHTA, CDR2 FQGNSA. J was trimmed by 4 bases and V by 6 bases; bases with no gene match: 6. The DNA of the CDR3 is TGTGCCAGCAGTTACGACAGGGGGGTAGAGACCCAGTACTTC. Translating it yields CASSYDRGVETQYF.

This clonotype has a count of ten or more. The J gene is TRBJ2-5, the V gene TRBV29-1; D remains unclear. CDR3 length: 12 residues. Trimming took off 3 bases at V and 7 bases at J, with 12 bases between the two ends. CDR1 and CDR2 from the germline V gene are SQVTM and ANQGSEA. The CDR3 nucleotides read TGCAGCGTTGACTATTCAAGAGGGACCCAGTACTTC. Translated, it gives CSVDYSRGTQYF.

Turning to this clonotype: One base away lies a much larger clone, so this may be a sequencing read error. V gene TRBV7-2 combines with J gene TRBJ2-7; perhaps TRBD1 as D (5 bases). In germline, CDR1 is SGHTA, CDR2 FQGNSA. The CDR3 runs 14 residues. Trimming took 2 bases from V and 3 from J, leaving 11 bases between them. The CDR3 protein is CASSLSGQGYEQYF. CDR3 bases: TGTGCCAGCAGCTTATCAGGCCAGGGCTACGAGCAGTACTTC.